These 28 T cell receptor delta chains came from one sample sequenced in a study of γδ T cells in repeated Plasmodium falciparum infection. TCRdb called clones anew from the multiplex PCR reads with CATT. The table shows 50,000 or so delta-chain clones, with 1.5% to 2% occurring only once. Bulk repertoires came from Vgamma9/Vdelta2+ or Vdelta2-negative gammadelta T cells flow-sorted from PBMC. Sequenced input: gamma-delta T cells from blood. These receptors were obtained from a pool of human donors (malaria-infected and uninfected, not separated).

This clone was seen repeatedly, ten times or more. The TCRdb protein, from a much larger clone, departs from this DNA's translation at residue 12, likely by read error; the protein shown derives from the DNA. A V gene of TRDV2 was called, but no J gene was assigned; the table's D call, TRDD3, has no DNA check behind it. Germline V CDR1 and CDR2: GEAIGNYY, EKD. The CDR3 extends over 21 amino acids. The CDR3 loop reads CACDTDNWGIRFLPITPPRIF. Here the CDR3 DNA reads TGTGCCTGTGACACCGACAACTGGGGGATACGCTTCTTACCAATCACACCCCCTCGGATCTTT.

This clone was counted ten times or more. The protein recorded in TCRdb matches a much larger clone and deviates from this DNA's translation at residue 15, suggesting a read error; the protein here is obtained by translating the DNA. The CDR3 sequence: CACDPIPLRSYAYTNKLIF. DNA of the CDR3: TGTGCCTGTGACCCCATTCCCCTACGATCATACGCGTACACCAATAAACTCATCTTT. V gene TRDV2 combines with J gene TRDJ1; D tentatively reads TRDD2 or TRDD3 (5 bases each). The J gene comes from matching the DNA to germline here; TCRdb lacks it. Looked up from germline, CDR1 is GEAIGNYY and CDR2 is EKD. This CDR3 is built from 19 residues.

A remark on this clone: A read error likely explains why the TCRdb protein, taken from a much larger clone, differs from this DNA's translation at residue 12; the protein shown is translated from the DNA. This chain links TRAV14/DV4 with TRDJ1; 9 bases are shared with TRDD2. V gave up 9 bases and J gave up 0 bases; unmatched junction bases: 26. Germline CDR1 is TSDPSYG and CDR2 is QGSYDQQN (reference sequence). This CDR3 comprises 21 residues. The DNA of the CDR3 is TGTGCAATCAGGCCTTCCTACCGTGGCGACACTCAAGATACCCACACCGATAAACTCATCTTT. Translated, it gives CAIRPSYRGDTQDTHTDKLIF.

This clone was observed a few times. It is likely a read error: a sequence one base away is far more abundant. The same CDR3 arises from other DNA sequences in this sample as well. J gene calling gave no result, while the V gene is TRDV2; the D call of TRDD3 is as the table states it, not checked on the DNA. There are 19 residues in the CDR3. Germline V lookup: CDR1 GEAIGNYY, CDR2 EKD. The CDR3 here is CACDTVERGTPSYTDKLIF. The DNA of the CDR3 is TGTGCCTGTGACACCGTTGAGAGGGGGACCCCCTCGTACACCGATAAACTTATCTTT.

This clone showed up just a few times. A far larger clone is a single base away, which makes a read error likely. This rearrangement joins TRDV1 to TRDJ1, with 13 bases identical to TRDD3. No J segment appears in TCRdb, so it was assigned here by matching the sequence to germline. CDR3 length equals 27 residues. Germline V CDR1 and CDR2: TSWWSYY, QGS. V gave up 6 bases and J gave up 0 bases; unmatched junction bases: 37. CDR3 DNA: TGTGCTCTTGGCGAAAAGGAAAAAGTCCCTAATCCCGCGTACTGGGGGATACGGTCCAAGTACACCGATAAACTCATCTTT. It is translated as CALGEKEKVPNPAYWGIRSKYTDKLIF.

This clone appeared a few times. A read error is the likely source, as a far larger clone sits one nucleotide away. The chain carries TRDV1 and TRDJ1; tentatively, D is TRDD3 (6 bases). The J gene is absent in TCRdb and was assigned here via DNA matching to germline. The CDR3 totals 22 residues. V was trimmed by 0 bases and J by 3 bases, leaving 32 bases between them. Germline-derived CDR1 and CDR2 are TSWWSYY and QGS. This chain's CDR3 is CALGELGGDLGTGNYLSDKLIF. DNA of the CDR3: TGTGCTCTTGGGGAACTTGGAGGGGACTTAGGTACTGGGAACTACCTCTCCGATAAACTCATCTTT.

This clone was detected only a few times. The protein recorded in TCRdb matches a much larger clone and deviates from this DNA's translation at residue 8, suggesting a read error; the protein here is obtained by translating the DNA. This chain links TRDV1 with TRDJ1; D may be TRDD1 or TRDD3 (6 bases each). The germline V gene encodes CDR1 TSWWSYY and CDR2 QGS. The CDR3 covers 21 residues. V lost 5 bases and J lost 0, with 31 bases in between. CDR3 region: CALGSPPWKYGSGADTDKLIF. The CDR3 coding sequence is TGTGCTCTTGGGTCCCCTCCATGGAAATACGGTTCTGGGGCCGACACCGATAAACTCATCTTT.

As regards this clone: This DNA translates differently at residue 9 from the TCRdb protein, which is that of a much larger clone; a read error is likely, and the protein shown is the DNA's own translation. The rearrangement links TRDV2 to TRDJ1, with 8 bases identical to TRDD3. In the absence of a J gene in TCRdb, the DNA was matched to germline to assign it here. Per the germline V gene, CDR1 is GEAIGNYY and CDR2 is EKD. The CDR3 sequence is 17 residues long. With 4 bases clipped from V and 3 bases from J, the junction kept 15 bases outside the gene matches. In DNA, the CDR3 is TGTGCCTGTGATCGGTACTGGGGGGTCTATAGTGCCGATAAACTCATCTTT. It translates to CACDRYWGVYSADKLIF.

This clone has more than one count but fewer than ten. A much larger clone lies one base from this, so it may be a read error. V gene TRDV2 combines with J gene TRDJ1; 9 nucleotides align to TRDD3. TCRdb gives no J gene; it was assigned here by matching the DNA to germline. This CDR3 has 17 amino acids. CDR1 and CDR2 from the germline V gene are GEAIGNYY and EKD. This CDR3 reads CACDTLEGGYYTDKLIF. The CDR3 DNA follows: TGTGCCTGTGACACCTTGGAGGGGGGATACTACACTGATAAACTCATCTTT.

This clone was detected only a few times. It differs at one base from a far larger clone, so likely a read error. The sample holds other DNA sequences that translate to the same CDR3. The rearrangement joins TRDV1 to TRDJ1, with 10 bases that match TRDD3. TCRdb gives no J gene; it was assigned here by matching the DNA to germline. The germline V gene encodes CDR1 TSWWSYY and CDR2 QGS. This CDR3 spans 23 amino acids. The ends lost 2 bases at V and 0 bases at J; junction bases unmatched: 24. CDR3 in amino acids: CALGEGSFPSFVLGDGYTDKLIF. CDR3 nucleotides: TGTGCTCTTGGGGAAGGTTCTTTCCCCTCGTTCGTACTGGGGGATGGATACACCGATAAACTCATCTTT.

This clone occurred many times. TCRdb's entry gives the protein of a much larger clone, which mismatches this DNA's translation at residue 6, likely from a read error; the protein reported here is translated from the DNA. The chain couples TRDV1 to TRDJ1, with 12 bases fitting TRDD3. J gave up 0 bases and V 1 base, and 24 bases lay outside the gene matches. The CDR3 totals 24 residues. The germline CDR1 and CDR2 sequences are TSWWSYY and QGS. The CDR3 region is CALGEQAVRNLGLLGDTYTDKLIF. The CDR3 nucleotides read TGTGCTCTTGGGGAACAGGCGGTAAGGAACCTAGGCCTACTGGGGGATACTTACACCGATAAACTCATCTTT.

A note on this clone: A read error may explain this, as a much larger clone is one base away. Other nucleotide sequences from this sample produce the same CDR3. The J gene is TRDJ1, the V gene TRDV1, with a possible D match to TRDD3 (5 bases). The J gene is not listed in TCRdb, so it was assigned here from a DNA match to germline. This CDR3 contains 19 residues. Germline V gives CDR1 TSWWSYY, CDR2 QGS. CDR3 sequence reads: CALQLNLGVTSRYTYKLIF. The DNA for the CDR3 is TGTGCTCTCCAACTAAACCTGGGAGTCACTTCTAGGTACACCTATAAACTCATCTTT.

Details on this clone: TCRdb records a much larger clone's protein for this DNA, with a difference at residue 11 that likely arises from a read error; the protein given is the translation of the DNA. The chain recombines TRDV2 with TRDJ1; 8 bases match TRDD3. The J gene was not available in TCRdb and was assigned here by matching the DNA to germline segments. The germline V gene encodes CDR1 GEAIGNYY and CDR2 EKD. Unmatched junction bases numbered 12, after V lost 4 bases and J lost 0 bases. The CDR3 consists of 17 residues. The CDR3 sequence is CACDHVLGVEHTDKLIF. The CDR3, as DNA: TGTGCCTGTGATCACGTACTGGGGGTTGAGCACACCGATAAACTCATCTTT.

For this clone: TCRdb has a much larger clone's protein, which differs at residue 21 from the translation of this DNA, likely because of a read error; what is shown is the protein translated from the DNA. The CDR3 loop reads CALGEPNFLLLGDAPLNGDKRIF. The CDR3 DNA is TGTGCTCTTGGGGAACCAAACTTCCTCCTACTGGGGGATGCCCCCTTAAACGGAGATAAACGCATCTTT. The chain employs TRDV1 and TRDJ1; 10 bases are shared with TRDD3. This CDR3 contains 23 residues. CDR1 and CDR2 (germline): TSWWSYY, QGS.

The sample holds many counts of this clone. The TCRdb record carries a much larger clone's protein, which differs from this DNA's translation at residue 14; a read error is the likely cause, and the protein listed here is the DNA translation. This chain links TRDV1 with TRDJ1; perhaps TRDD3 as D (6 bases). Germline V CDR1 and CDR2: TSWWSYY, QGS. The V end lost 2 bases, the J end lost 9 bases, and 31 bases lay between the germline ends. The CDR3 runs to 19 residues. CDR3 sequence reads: CALGEFSKRFRTGLKELIF. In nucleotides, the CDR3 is TGTGCTCTTGGGGAATTCTCTAAAAGATTCCGTACTGGGTTGAAGGAACTCATCTTT.

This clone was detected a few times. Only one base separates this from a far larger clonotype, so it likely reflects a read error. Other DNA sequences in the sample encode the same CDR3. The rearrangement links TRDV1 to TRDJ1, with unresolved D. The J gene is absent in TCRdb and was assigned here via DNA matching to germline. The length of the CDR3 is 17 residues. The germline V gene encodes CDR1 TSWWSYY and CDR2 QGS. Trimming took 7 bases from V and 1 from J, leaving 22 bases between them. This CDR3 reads CALAGPPVPLPTDKLIF. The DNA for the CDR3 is TGTGCTCTTGCTGGCCCTCCGGTCCCTTTGCCCACCGATAAACTCATCTTT.

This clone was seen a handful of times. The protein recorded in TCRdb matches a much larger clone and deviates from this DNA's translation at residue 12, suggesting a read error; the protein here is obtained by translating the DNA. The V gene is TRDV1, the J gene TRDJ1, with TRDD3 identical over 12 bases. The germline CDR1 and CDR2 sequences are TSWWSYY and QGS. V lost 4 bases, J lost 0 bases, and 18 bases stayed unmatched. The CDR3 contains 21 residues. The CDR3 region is CALGVPNWGIPPVGYTDKLIF. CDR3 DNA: TGTGCTCTTGGGGTCCCTAACTGGGGGATACCCCCCGTCGGGTACACCGATAAACTCATCTTT.

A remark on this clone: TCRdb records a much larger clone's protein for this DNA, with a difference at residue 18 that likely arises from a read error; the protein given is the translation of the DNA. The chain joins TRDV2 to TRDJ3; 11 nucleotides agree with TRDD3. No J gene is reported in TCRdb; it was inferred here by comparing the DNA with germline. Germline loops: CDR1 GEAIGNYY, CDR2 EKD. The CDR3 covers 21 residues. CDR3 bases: TGTGCCTGTGACACGGCCCTGTTGATTGGGGGATACGCCTGGGACACCCGACGGATGTTTTTC. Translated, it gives CACDTALLIGGYAWDTRRMFF.

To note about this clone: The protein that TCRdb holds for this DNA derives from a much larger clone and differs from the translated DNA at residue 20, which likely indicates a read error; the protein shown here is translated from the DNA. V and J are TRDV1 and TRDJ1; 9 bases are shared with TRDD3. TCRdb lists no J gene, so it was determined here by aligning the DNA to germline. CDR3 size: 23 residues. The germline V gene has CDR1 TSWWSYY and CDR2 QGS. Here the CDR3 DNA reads TGTGCTCTTGGGGATCCGTTGGGTCCTACAAAATCTACTGGGGGACTAAACACCGATAGACTCATCTTT. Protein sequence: CALGDPLGPTKSTGGLNTDRLIF.

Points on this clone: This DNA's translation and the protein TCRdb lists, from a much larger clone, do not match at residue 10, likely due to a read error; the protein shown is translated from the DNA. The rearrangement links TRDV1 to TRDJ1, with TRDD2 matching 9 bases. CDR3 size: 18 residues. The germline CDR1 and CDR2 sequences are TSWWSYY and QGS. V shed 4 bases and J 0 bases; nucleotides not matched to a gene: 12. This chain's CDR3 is CALGGPPSYSLYTDKLIF. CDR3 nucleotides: TGTGCTCTTGGGGGACCCCCTTCCTACTCTCTTTACACCGATAAACTCATCTTT.

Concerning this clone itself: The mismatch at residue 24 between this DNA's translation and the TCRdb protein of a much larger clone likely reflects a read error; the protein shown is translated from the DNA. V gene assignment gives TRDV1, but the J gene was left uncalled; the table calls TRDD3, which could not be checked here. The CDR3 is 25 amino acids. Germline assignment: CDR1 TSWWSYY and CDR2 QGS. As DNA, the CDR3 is TGTGCTCTTGGGGAAGTGGGCCTACACCTGGGGGATGAAGTGAGGAGGCCACTGTACACCGATAAACTCACCTTT. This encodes CALGEVGLHLGDEVRRPLYTDKLTF.

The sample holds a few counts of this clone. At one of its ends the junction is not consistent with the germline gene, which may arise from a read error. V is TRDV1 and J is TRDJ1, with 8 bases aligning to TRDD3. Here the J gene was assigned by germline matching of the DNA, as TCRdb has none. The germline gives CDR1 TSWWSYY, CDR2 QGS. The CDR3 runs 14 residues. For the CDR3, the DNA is TGCGCGACTGGGGATACCACGTACACCGATAAACTCATCTTT. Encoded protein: CATGDTTYTDKLIF.

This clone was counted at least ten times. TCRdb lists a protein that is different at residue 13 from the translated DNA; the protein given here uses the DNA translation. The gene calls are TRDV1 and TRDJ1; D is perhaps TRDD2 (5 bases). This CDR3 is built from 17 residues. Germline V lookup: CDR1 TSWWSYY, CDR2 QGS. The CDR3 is CALGAPVPGANTNKLIF. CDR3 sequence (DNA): TGTGCTCTTGGGGCACCGGTTCCTGGCGCCAACACCAATAAACTCATCTTT.

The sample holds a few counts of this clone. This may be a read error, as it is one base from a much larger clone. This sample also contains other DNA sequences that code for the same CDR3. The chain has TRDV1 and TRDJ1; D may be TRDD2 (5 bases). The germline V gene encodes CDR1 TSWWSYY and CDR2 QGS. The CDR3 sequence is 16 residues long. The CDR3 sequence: CALGTFLSSDTDKLIF. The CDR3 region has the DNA TGTGCTCTTGGCACATTCCTGTCAAGTGACACCGATAAACTCATCTTC.

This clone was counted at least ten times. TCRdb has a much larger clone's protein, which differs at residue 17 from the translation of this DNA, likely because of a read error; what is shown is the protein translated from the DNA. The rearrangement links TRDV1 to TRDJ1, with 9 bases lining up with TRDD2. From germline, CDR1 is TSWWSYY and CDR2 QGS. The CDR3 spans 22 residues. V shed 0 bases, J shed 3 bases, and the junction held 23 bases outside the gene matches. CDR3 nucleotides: TGTGCTCTTGGGGAACTACCTTCCTACATGGGTGGGGGTCACTCATACGCCGATAAACTCATCTTT. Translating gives CALGELPSYMGGGHSYADKLIF.

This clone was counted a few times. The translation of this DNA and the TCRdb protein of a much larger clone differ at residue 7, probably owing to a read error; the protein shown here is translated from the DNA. CDR3 in DNA: TGTGCAGCGCCCTCCTGGGGCACCCGACAGATGTTTTTC. Protein: CAAPSWGTRQMFF. This chain joins TRAV23/DV6 and TRDJ3; perhaps TRDD3 as D (6 bases). Here the J gene was assigned by germline matching of the DNA, as TCRdb has none. The CDR3 has 13 residues. CDR1 is NTAFDY, CDR2 IRPDVSE, per germline (reference sequence).

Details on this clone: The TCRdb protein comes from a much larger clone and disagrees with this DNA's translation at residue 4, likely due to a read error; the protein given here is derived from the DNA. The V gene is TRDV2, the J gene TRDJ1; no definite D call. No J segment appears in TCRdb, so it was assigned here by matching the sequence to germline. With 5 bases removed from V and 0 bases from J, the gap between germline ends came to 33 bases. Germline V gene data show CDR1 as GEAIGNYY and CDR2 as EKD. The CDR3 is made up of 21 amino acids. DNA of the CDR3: TGTGCCTGTGGCATTCTTAAAGTGGGAACGTCCTCGAACGGGTACACCGATAAACTCATCTTT. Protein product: CACGILKVGTSSNGYTDKLIF.

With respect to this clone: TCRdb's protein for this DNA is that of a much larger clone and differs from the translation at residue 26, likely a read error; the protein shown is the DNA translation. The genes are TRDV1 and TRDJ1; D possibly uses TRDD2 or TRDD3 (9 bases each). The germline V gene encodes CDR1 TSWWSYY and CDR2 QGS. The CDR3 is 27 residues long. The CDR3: CALGEIGAFLQGIRNYLSIGYTDKLTF. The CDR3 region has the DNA TGTGCTCTTGGGGAAATTGGCGCCTTCCTACAGGGGATACGCAATTACCTTTCAATTGGGTACACCGATAAACTCACCTTT.